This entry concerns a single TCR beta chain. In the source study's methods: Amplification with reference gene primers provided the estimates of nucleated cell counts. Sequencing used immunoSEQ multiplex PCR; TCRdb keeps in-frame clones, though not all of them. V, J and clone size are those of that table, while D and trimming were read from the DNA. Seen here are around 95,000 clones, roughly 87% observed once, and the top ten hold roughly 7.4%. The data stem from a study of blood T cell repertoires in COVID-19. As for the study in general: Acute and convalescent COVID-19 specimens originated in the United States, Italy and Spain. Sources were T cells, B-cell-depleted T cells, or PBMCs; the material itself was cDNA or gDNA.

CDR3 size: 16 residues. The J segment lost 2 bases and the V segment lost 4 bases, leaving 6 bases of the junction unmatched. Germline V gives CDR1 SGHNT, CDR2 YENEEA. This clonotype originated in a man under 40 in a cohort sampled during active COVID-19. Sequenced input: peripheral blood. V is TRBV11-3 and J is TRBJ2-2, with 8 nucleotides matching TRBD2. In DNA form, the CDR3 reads TGTGCCAGCAGCTCCCACGGGGGGGGCAACACCGGGGAGCTGTTTTTT. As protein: CASSSHGGGNTGELFF.